This TCR beta chain is drawn from a study of CD8+ T cells in alopecia areata. Study in general: A regimen of oral tofacitinib, 5 to 10 mg twice daily, was given to treated patients. General study points: On tofacitinib, scalp clonality and expanded CD8+ clones among top 100 fell significantly.

In each case, RNA was isolated and then reverse transcribed into cDNA as the sequencing template. Profiled with immunoSEQ multiplex PCR; TCRdb holds only in-frame clones, not every one. Seen here are some 110,000 clones, roughly 50% observed once, and the top ten hold nearly 30%. The CDR3 consists of 13 residues. Trimming shortened V by 6 bases and J by 5 bases, and 17 bases separated the two germline ends. Germline lookup yields CDR1 SQVTM and CDR2 ANQGSEA. Treatment here: oral pan-JAK inhibitor, 5-10 mg twice daily. Alopecia areata patients provided lesional scalp punch biopsies and peripheral blood, both collected for the study. Isolation of CD4+ and CD8+ T cells from PBMCs was achieved by sorting. This clone was counted only a few times. Its antigen is not identified.

V gene TRBV29-1 combines with J gene TRBJ2-7, with D perhaps TRBD1 (5 bases). This TCR came from a human donor with alopecia areata. Sequences were derived from CD8+ T cells sorted from blood, sampled at week 4, from a patient treated with tofacitinib. DNA for the CDR3: TGCAGCGTGTTCAGGGCAGGGTTCCACGAGCAGTACTTC. This encodes CSVFRAGFHEQYF.